This passage covers 11 T cell receptor beta chains from one sample sequenced in a study of blood T cell repertoires in COVID-19 (dated by TCRdb to the early 2020s). Receptor amplification or capture employed the immunoSEQ multiplex PCR assay. TCRdb re-hosts the immuneACCESS table, in-frame sequences only. Its copies lack some clones; in the studies checked, an unresolved V gene accounts for under half of them, and the cause for the rest is not known. The sample contains roughly 140,000 clones, approximately 88% of them found a single time. The ten largest make up 1.5% to 2% of the sample. The sample taken for sequencing was peripheral blood. The receptors were sampled from a woman in her forties or fifties with acute or convalescent COVID-19.

The chain links TRBV12-3 or TRBV12-4 to TRBJ1-2, with D maybe TRBD1 (5 bases). The V gene lost 2 bases and the J gene lost 3 bases, with 7 bases spanning the gap. The CDR3 contains 13 residues. CDR3 DNA sequence: TGTGCCAGCAGTTTAAAACAGGACTATGGCTACACCTTC. It yields the protein CASSLKQDYGYTF.

This rearrangement joins TRBV27 to TRBJ1-4, with D unresolved. Germline V lookup: CDR1 MNHEY, CDR2 SMNVEV (reference sequence). Trimming shortened V by 4 bases and J by 5 bases, and 11 bases separated the two germline ends. The CDR3 extends over 14 amino acids. Here the CDR3 reads CASSWAAYNEKLFF. Written as DNA, the CDR3 is TGTGCCAGCAGTTGGGCAGCCTACAATGAAAAACTGTTTTTT.

DNA for the CDR3: TGTGCCAGCAACCCCTCAGGGGGGAACACTGAAGCTTTCTTT. It codes for CASNPSGGNTEAFF. The chain is built from TRBV6-5 and TRBJ1-1, with 7 bases matching TRBD1. The V gene's germline CDR1 is MNHEY and CDR2 SVGAGI. Germline trimming cut 7 bases from V and 1 base from J; bases unmatched to any gene: 6. The length of the CDR3 is 14 residues.

The chain recombines TRBV28 with TRBJ2-1; 11 bases match TRBD2. V shed 4 bases and J 6 bases; nucleotides not matched to a gene: 17. The germline gives CDR1 MDHEN, CDR2 SYDVKM. The CDR3 loop spans 19 amino acids. The DNA for the CDR3 is TGTGCCAGCAGTTCACCCCGTCTCAGACTAGCGGGGAAGGTCAATGAGCAGTTCTTC. Residues: CASSSPRLRLAGKVNEQFF.

This clone is a singleton in its sample. This chain links TRBV6-5 with TRBJ2-7; D not certain. Germline lookup yields CDR1 MNHEY and CDR2 SVGAGI. Trimming took 4 bases from V and 2 from J, leaving 9 bases between them. This CDR3 is 13 amino acids long. The CDR3 loop is CASSLAMAYEQYF. CDR3 bases: TGTGCCAGCAGTTTGGCAATGGCCTACGAGCAGTACTTC.

This clone occurred a few times. This chain uses TRBV27 with TRBJ1-2; 8 bases are a match to TRBD1. CDR3 length equals 16 residues. Trimming removed 5 bases from V and 5 bases from J; junction bases left unmatched: 13. The germline V gene has CDR1 MNHEY and CDR2 SMNVEV (reference sequence). The CDR3 DNA reads TGTGCCAGCAGTCTCGCCTTCAGGGGGCTGTGGTATGGCTACACCTTC. This translates into CASSLAFRGLWYGYTF.

This chain joins TRBV11-3 and TRBJ2-5; D might be TRBD2 (6 bases). V lost 5 bases and J 2 bases, leaving 12 bases between the germline ends. Germline values: CDR1 SGHNT, CDR2 YENEEA. The CDR3 covers 14 residues. This chain's CDR3 is CASSLASGQETQYF. The CDR3 DNA sequence: TGTGCCAGCAGCCTCGCGAGCGGGCAAGAGACCCAGTACTTC.

The chain has TRBV6-5 and TRBJ2-2; D uncertain. Trimming removed 7 bases at V and 2 bases at J, with 11 bases between. The V gene's germline CDR1 is MNHEY and CDR2 SVGAGI. This CDR3 has 14 residues. CDR3: CASTKTYNTGELFF. CDR3 in DNA: TGTGCCAGCACCAAAACTTATAACACCGGGGAGCTGTTTTTT.

This clone is a singleton in its sample. The chain employs TRBV7-4 and TRBJ2-7, with 15 bases fitting TRBD2. The germline CDR1 and CDR2 sequences are SGHVT and SQSDAQ. V shed 2 bases and J 6 bases; nucleotides not matched to a gene: 26. The CDR3 consists of 23 residues. The CDR3 DNA sequence: TGTGCCAGCAGCTTATTGAGACAGGGGACTAGCGGGAGGTCTCCCCGCTTCGTCGGCGAGCAGTACTTC. Its translation: CASSLLRQGTSGRSPRFVGEQYF.

In this sample, this clone turned up many times. This chain connects TRBV5-1 to TRBJ1-2; D is perhaps TRBD1 (6 bases). The V and J ends lost 1 base and 4 bases respectively, with 14 bases between them. Germline V gives CDR1 SGHRS, CDR2 YFSETQ. CDR3 size: 15 residues. The CDR3 loop is CASSLSIGQSYGYTF. CDR3 nucleotide sequence: TGCGCCAGCAGCTTGTCCATCGGACAGAGCTATGGCTACACCTTC.

The chain links TRBV27 to TRBJ1-3; D is undetermined. This CDR3 spans 14 amino acids. Trimming cost V 2 bases and J 2 bases, with 7 bases left between them. Germline assignment: CDR1 MNHEY and CDR2 SMNVEV (reference sequence). The CDR3 DNA follows: TGTGCCAGCAGTTTAGCGGGCACTGGAAACACCATATATTTT. Protein sequence: CASSLAGTGNTIYF.